The T cell receptor beta chain under discussion was sequenced for a study of Ad26.COV2.S vaccination and SARS-CoV-2 variants (dated by TCRdb to about 2021). About the full investigation: Donors in the vaccine arm were drawn from COV1001, a multicentre, randomized, double-blind, placebo-controlled phase I-IIa trial testing Ad26.COV2.S in healthy adults. Ad26.COV2.S was given intramuscularly at 5x10^10 or 1x10^11 viral particles, as a single shot or as two shots 56 days apart. Sequencing of the TCRbeta repertoire served to evaluate the specificity and breadth of SARS-CoV-2-reactive T cell receptors following Ad26.COV2.S vaccination. The TCR-sequenced set comprised about 30 samples: roughly 19 Ad26.COV2.S vaccine recipients, 5 placebo recipients and 8 SARS-CoV-2 convalescent individuals. Participants in the trial were split at random into five groups of five each, receiving low-dose or high-dose Ad26.COV2.S once or twice, or else placebo on both occasions. Investigators did not know the trial group allocation while performing experiments and assessing outcomes.

As to this clone: Its antigen is unknown. No base quality information exists; no much larger clone differs at one position.

TCRbeta CDR3 regions were sequenced with the immunoSEQ Assay. After extraction, genomic DNA underwent amplification by bias-controlled multiplex PCR, followed by high-throughput sequencing. As for the original processing: To quantify the absolute abundance of each unique TCRbeta CDR3 region, sequences were collapsed and filtered. T cell fraction was estimated by normalization of TCRbeta template counts to usable DNA, with usable DNA being measured through amplification of reference genes present in all nucleated cells. Repertoire TCRs were annotated as SARS-CoV-2-specific by exact matching of V gene, CDR3 amino acid sequence and J gene to a known reactive TCR set. The reference SARS-CoV-2 TCR set was obtained from MIRA and was filtered for enrichment in COVID-19-positive ImmuneCODE repertoires, whereby public or cross-reactive TCRs were removed. Using the MIRA antigens, annotated TCRs were further analysed by specific ORF or by position within an ORF. Breadth was defined as annotated unique rearrangements over total unique productive rearrangements; depth was the summed frequency of those rearrangements. Group comparisons of TCR breadth used two-sided Wilcoxon rank-sum tests. Here the immuneACCESS table is served through TCRdb, limited to in-frame sequences with V and J called. Missing clones are a known gap in these copies; in checked studies unresolved V genes cover under half, and the rest lacks a known reason. From that table come the V and J calls and clone size; the DNA was used to work out D and trimming. The sample profile shows roughly 350,000 clones; around 89% of them were found once. The biggest ten clones account for around 5% of the sample.

Based on the germline V gene, the CDR1 and CDR2 sequences are SNHLY and FYNNEI. The cysteine opens and the phenylalanine closes a CDR3 of 14 amino acids. Here the CDR3 DNA is all that survives: 42 bases in frame from base 1. After removal of 9 bases from V and 7 bases from J, the junction retains 13 bases not matched to a gene. Read against the paper, the sample's treatment or condition label means: 15 to 20 received Ad26.COV2.S at low or high dose, single or two shots; about 5 received placebo; per-sample allocation not given. For vaccine and placebo recipients, the sequenced repertoires came from samples collected on day 63 after the first injection. Between 29 July and 7 August 2020, Cohort 1b enrolled about two dozen adults aged 18-55 years at one site in Boston, USA. As a vaccine, Ad26.COV2.S was a replication-incompetent adenovirus type 26 vector that expressed a prefusion-stabilized SARS-CoV-2 spike protein derived from the original Wuhan strain.

The research as a whole found: Comparable non-spike TCR breadth was observed between vaccine and placebo recipients, consistent with only spike being contained in the vaccine. The study was not powered to compare responses between vaccine doses or regimens. According to the authors, total T cell responses may have been underestimated by the TCR breadth and depth analyses. After vaccination, spike-specific CD8+ and CD4+ T cell responses were reported to show substantial breadth. Spike-specific TCR breadth was higher in Ad26.COV2.S recipients than in placebo recipients (P = 0.0014).

Here the chain combines TRBV2 and TRBJ2-7, with 9 bases in between that match TRBD1. The sequence was obtained from a person aged 18 to 59 who received the Ad26.COV2.S COVID-19 vaccine or a placebo. The material sequenced was peripheral blood, taken in a trial of Ad26.COV2.S vaccine versus placebo. CDR3 loop: CASFRDRELSEQYF. The nucleotide sequence reads as follows: TGTGCCAGTTTCCGGGACAGGGAACTTAGTGAGCAGTACTTC.